This TCR beta chain was profiled in a study of blood T cells in healthy people across ages. Study-level background: About one barcoded beta molecule per two T cells came from capture by template switching. Study-level points and caveats: As age increased, TCR beta diversity per million T cells fell in a roughly linear fashion.

The use of a sample-barcoded 5' primer and a J-beta primer mix characterized a second PCR of roughly 7 to 11 cycles. MiXCR, applied by TCRdb to the 5' RACE reads, yields one record per CDR3 protein. The sample has about 570,000 distinct CDR3 sequences; 25% to 30% are singletons. V lost 0 bases to trimming and J lost 4 bases; unmatched junction nucleotides: 9. In germline, CDR1 is LGHNA, CDR2 YNFKEQ. This CDR3 has 17 amino acids. Remarks on this clonotype: Its matching antigen is unknown.

This clonotype was sampled from a woman in her 70s in good health. Sequencing was performed on blood. The rearrangement uses TRBV4-2 and TRBJ1-2, with TRBD1 matching 9 bases. The CDR3 DNA follows: TGTGCCAGCAGCCAAGATGGACAGGGGAGTTGGAGCTATGGCTACACCTTC. Translation gives CASSQDGQGSWSYGYTF.